The subject of this entry is one TCR beta chain. Its specific antigen is unknown. No base qualities exist here, and no much larger clone lies one base off it. CDR1 and CDR2, looked up from the germline V gene, are ENHRY and SYGVKD. CDR3 length: 18 amino acids, cysteine to phenylalanine. The sequence is cut down to CDR3 DNA, 54 bases in frame from base 1. The germline V and J ends show losses of 3 bases and 0 bases respectively, and no gene match explains 11 bases of the junction. TRB sequencing used genomic DNA with the immunoSEQ assay at survey resolution or the hsTCRB kit. For the original study's pipeline: The immunoSEQ software handled initial read processing, and the LymphoSeq R package was used for repertoire analyses. Clonality was computed as 1 minus normalized Shannon entropy, and a Gini coefficient was also calculated for each TRB dataset. To infer phenotypes in unsorted samples, TRB sequences from sorted subsets of the recipient or donor were mapped onto the unsorted samples of the same recipient. TCRdb stores this immuneACCESS table with in-frame sequences only. Part of the clones is absent; in the studies checked, under half of the shortfall reflects unresolved V genes, and no reason is known for the rest. V, J and clone size are taken as reported in that table, and D and trimming were inferred from the DNA itself. This sample lists 20,000 or so clones; 80% to 90% were detected once. The ten largest make up about an eighth of the sample.

This entry comes from a study of T cells after posttransplantation cyclophosphamide listed by TCRdb under 2016. About the investigation overall: The study tracked T cell repertoire reconstitution by TRB sequencing after myeloablative bone marrow transplantation using posttransplantation cyclophosphamide as GVHD prophylaxis. Public TRB sequences were compared against a database of over 3,000 sequences linked to responses to pathogens, tumor antigens, self-antigens and alloantigens. TRA and TRB clonality were tightly correlated in several samples, so subsequent TCR analyses focused on TRB only. Samples from fewer than 40 PTCy-treated patients and roughly 17 related bone marrow donors of those patients were subjected to antigen receptor sequencing. In 3 patients, up to roughly 3 additional blood samples taken between 2 and 5.2 years after transplant also underwent TRB sequencing, as did pretransplant blood from 4 patients. Blood from all 34 PTCy patients who had 1-year posttransplant specimens underwent TRB sequencing. General findings and caveats noted by the study authors: Across 45 patients, recipient CMV seropositivity and CMV reactivation were highly associated with TRB clonality; PTCy diversity was similar to CNI/methotrexate controls. Donor-recipient similarity was low at 1-2 months but rose over the first year, and later blood repertoires were often dominated by donor CD8+ memory clones. The TRB repertoires of T cells infiltrating skin or the GI tract showed only limited overlap with the TRB repertoires found in blood.

According to the study, the label for this sample's treatment or condition signals: high-dose cyclophosphamide on days +3 and +4 as single-agent GVHD prophylaxis. PTCy patients received busulfan and fludarabine conditioning, a related or unrelated marrow graft, and cyclophosphamide on days +3 and +4. The PTCy-treated patients were drawn from a prospective, multi-institutional clinical trial. Mononuclear cells from peripheral blood and bone marrow were separated by Ficoll-Hypaque density centrifugation and then cryopreserved. Sequencing used PBMCs, obtained after allogeneic stem cell transplant with posttransplant cyclophosphamide. This TCR was sampled from a female patient between 25 and 45 years old who received an allogeneic stem cell transplant from an unrelated donor, was CMV-positive, and had no GVHD. Following transplantation, T cells from the graft donor may be among those present. The rearranged chain carries TRBV10-3 and TRBJ2-4; 7 bases in the middle match TRBD1. Here is the DNA: TGTGCCATCAGTGAAGGGCGGTGGGGACAGCAAGCCAAAAACATTCAGTACTTC. Its translation is CAISEGRWGQQAKNIQYF.